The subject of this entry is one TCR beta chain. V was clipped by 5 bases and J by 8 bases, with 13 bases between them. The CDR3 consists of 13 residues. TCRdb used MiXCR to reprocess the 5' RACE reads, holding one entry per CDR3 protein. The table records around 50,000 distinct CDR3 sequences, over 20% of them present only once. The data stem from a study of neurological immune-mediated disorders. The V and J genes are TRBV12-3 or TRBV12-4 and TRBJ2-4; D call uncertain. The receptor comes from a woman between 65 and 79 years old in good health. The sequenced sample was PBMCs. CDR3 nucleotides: TGTGCCAGCAGTCTCGACTTGTTGGACATTCAGTACTTC. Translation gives CASSLDLLDIQYF.